Each of the 2 T cell receptor beta chains below was sequenced from the same sample in a study of cytomegalovirus exposure and HLA in healthy donors. TCRdb's copy holds only in-frame clones and misses some; the assay was immunoSEQ multiplex PCR. Here the sample spans 200,000 to 250,000 clones, around 86% being singletons. The sample consisted of PBMCs. The receptors were gathered from a woman under 30 in good health and CMV-seropositive.

J is TRBJ1-1 and V is TRBV5-1; D uncertain. Trimming removed 0 bases from V and 1 base from J, with 7 bases in between. Germline V CDR1 and CDR2: SGHRS, YFSETQ. This CDR3 is built from 14 residues. The DNA of the CDR3 is TGCGCCAGCAGCTTGGTGTCAAAGAACACTGAAGCTTTCTTT. This codes for CASSLVSKNTEAFF.

This chain uses TRBV29-1 with TRBJ1-2, with TRBD1 matching over 8 bases. Trimming at V came to 2 bases and at J to 1 base, leaving 6 bases not matched to a gene. CDR3 length: 15 amino acids. CDR1 SQVTM and CDR2 ANQGSEA come from the germline V gene. The CDR3 loop is CSVELGTGNNYGYTF. DNA of the CDR3: TGCAGCGTTGAACTAGGGACAGGAAATAACTATGGCTACACCTTC.